This TCR beta chain was sequenced for a study of regulatory T cells in long-lasting Graves disease. In building TCR beta libraries, iRepertoire HTBI primers were used together with Arm-PCR of CDR3 regions. TCRdb processed the multiplex PCR reads anew with MiXCR; each CDR3 protein has one entry. The sample has fewer than 650,000 distinct CDR3 sequences; roughly 15% are singletons. The time point denotes: newly diagnosed GD, antithyroid drugs for less than 3 months. From RNA extracted from PBMCs, the TCR library was made. The trim removed 6 bases at V and 4 bases at J, leaving 5 bases unmatched. The CDR3 totals 14 residues. CDR1 is DFQATT and CDR2 is SNEGSKA in the germline V gene (reference sequence). The same specimen was also included in a second study, on T cells in Graves' hyperthyroidism and ophthalmopathy. From that report: A first-round RT-PCR of the TCR CDR3 used the HTBI primer set.

The source of this sequence is a man between 18 and 35 years old with Graves disease. The V and J genes are TRBV20-1 and TRBJ2-1; 11 positions match TRBD2. Sequencing used peripheral blood mononuclear cells (PBMCs), obtained at new diagnosis, from a patient treated with antithyroid drugs. CDR3 residues: CSAPTSGKYNEQFF. The CDR3 bases are TGCAGTGCCCCGACTAGCGGGAAGTACAATGAGCAGTTCTTC.